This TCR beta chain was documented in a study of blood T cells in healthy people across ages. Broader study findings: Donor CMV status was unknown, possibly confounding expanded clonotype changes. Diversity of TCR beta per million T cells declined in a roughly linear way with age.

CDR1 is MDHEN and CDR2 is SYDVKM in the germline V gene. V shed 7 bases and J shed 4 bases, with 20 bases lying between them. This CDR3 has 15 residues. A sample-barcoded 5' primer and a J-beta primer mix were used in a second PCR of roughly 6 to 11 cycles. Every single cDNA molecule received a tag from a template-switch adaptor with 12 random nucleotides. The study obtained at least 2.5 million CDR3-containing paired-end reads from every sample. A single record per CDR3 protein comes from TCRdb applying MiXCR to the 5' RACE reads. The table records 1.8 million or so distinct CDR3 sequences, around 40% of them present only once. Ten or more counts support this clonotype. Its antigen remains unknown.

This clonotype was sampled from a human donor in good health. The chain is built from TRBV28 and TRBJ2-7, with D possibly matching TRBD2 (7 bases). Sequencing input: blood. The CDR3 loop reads CASTHSGGAPYEQYF. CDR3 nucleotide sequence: TGTGCCAGCACCCACTCGGGGGGCGCACCGTACGAGCAGTACTTC.